This TCR beta chain derives from a study of response to subunit inactivated influenza vaccine. Study results and caveats: Seasonal influenza vaccination, on each occasion, was suggested by the authors to recruit few new T cells.

This clonotype occurred a few times. Its matching antigen is unknown. Using its own MiXCR run on the RT-PCR reads, TCRdb lists one record per CDR3 protein. This table holds 600,000 to 700,000 distinct CDR3 sequences, less than 15% found once. This sample comprised PBMCs from blood, obtained approximately 15 days before vaccination. This TCR was sampled from a man aged 45 to 65 who received an inactivated influenza vaccine.

CDR3 region: CASSQGRSNSPLHF. CDR3 DNA: TGCGCCAGCAGCCAAGGGAGGAGTAATTCACCCCTCCACTTT. This rearrangement joins TRBV4-3 to TRBJ1-6; D unclear. Germline assignment: CDR1 LGHNA and CDR2 YSLEER. Trimming took 1 base from V and 6 from J, leaving 7 bases between them. The CDR3 length is 14 residues.